Detailed here is one T cell receptor beta chain. Antigen specificity is unknown. CDR3 length: 16 amino acids. Germline V gene sequence: CDR1 SNHLY, CDR2 FYNNEI. Trimming cost V 8 bases and J 4 bases; bases outside gene matches: 13. These data originate in a study of identical twins. Overall study findings and caveats: Insertions were fewer in abundant cord blood beta clonotypes, whereas memory repertoires showed none of this pattern.

It was template switching that added a universal primer site, and there were unique molecular identifiers on the cDNA. One entry per CDR3 protein, called by TCRdb with MiXCR from the 5' RACE reads. The table shows about 890,000 distinct CDR3 sequences, with roughly an eighth occurring only once. The same data also went into a second study, on yellow fever vaccine responses in identical twins.

The chain employs TRBV2 and TRBJ2-1; 8 positions match TRBD2. Sequencing used PBMCs. This TCR came from a young woman in good health. The CDR3 DNA reads TGTGCCAGCGAGAGGTCGGCGCGCGGGAGGTACAATGAGCAGTTCTTC. It encodes CASERSARGRYNEQFF.